The clone carrying this TCR beta chain was seen ten or more times. Trimming cost V 4 bases and J 7 bases; bases outside gene matches: 11. Germline V CDR1 and CDR2: GTSNPN, SVGIG (reference sequence). The CDR3 sequence is 15 residues long. The TCR beta CDR3 regions underwent amplification using RNA transcripts as the source. A first-round RT-PCR of the TCR CDR3 used the HTBI primer set. TCRdb analysed the multiplex PCR reads with MiXCR anew, one entry per CDR3 protein. The sample records around 690,000 distinct CDR3 sequences, about 18% being singletons. The data were obtained in a study of T cells in Graves' hyperthyroidism and ophthalmopathy. Each 10 ml fresh peripheral blood draw supplied the PBMCs.

The sequence was collected from a middle-aged man with Graves' hyperthyroidism. The chain has TRBV30 and TRBJ1-4, with 8 bases identical to TRBD1. Sequencing was performed on blood. CDR3 region: CAWTLPSGQGEKLFF. The CDR3 nucleotides read TGTGCCTGGACCTTGCCCTCCGGACAGGGTGAAAAACTGTTTTTT.